One and the same sample provided the 21 T cell receptor beta chains below, sequenced in a study of cytomegalovirus exposure and HLA in healthy donors. Amplification used 60 Vbeta primers and 13 Jbeta primers. The protocol was immunoSEQ multiplex PCR, while the TCRdb copy is restricted to in-frame clones and leaves out a portion. The table lists more than 150,000 clones, about 88% of them singletons, with 0.2% to 0.3% in the top ten. Sequenced sample: PBMCs. The origin of the receptors is a girl less than two years old in good health and CMV-seronegative.

This clone appeared once. The rearrangement joins TRBV10-3 to TRBJ2-2; D is uncertain. Germline values: CDR1 ENHRY, CDR2 SYGVKD. The germline V and J ends were trimmed by 8 bases and 5 bases, with 12 bases remaining between them. This CDR3 is 13 amino acids long. CDR3: CAIATARTGELFF. CDR3 DNA: TGTGCCATCGCAACAGCAAGAACCGGGGAGCTGTTTTTT.

CDR3 region: CAISDVWPPNYGYTF. CDR3 DNA: TGTGCCATCAGTGATGTTTGGCCGCCTAACTATGGCTACACCTTC. The chain employs TRBV10-3 and TRBJ1-2; unclear D gene. Germline V CDR1 and CDR2: ENHRY, SYGVKD. V dropped 3 bases and J dropped 0 bases, with 11 bases sitting between them. The CDR3 totals 15 residues.

The chain is built from TRBV15 and TRBJ2-5; 7 bases agree with TRBD1. Germline V gene data show CDR1 as LNHNV and CDR2 as YYDKDF (reference sequence). CDR3 length equals 15 residues. J gave up 5 bases and V 3 bases, and 9 bases lay outside the gene matches. Here the CDR3 reads CATSRGEQDRETQYF. The DNA for the CDR3 is TGTGCCACCAGCAGGGGCGAGCAGGACAGGGAGACCCAGTACTTC.

In its sample, this clone was seen once. The chain is built from TRBV7-9 and TRBJ1-1; the match to TRBD1 covers 7 bases. V dropped 1 base and J dropped 11; count of bases not matched to a gene: 4. Looked up from germline, CDR1 is SEHNR and CDR2 is FQNEAQ (reference sequence). This CDR3 contains 12 residues. The CDR3 loop reads CASSLDHRGAFF. The CDR3 coding sequence is TGTGCCAGCAGCTTAGATCACAGGGGCGCTTTCTTT.

V gene TRBV4-1 combines with J gene TRBJ1-5; 7 nucleotides align to TRBD1. This CDR3 has 17 amino acids. V shed 4 bases, J shed 0 bases, and the junction held 9 bases outside the gene matches. Germline V gene sequence: CDR1 MGHRA, CDR2 YSYEKL. The CDR3 is CASSRIPGQVSNQPQHF. As DNA, the CDR3 is TGCGCCAGCAGCCGCATACCAGGACAGGTTAGCAATCAGCCCCAGCATTTT.

The chain joins TRBV7-9 to TRBJ1-3; D unclear. Trimming left V 1 base short and J 1 base short, with 5 bases between. CDR3 length equals 14 residues. CDR1 SEHNR and CDR2 FQNEAQ come from the germline V gene (reference sequence). The CDR3 here is CASSLGTSGNTIYF. The CDR3 DNA reads as TGTGCCAGCAGCTTAGGGACTTCTGGAAACACCATATATTTT.

The chain links TRBV9 to TRBJ2-3; 8 bases map to TRBD2. The CDR3 has 15 residues. V was clipped by 4 bases and J by 6 bases; unmatched bases: 10. CDR1 SGDLS and CDR2 YYNGEE come from the germline V gene. The CDR3 DNA reads TGTGCCAGCAGCTCACCTCGGGGGGGAGCGGATACGCAGTATTTT. Translated: CASSSPRGGADTQYF. Using reference TRBV9 and TRBJ2-3 for the parts outside the CDR3, the full variable domain is DSGVTQTPKHLITATGQRVTLRCSPRSGDLSVYWYQQSLDQGLQFLIQYYNGEERAKGNILERFSAQQFPDLHSELNLSSLELGDSALYFCASSSPRGGADTQYFGPGTRLTVL.

The chain carries TRBV7-3 and TRBJ1-6; D is unresolved. Trimming took 2 bases from V and 6 from J, leaving 8 bases between them. The CDR3 covers 14 residues. Per germline, CDR1 SGHTA and CDR2 FQGTGA. DNA for the CDR3: TGTGCCAGCAGCTTATTGGCAACTAATTCACCCCTCCACTTT. Amino acids: CASSLLATNSPLHF.

V gene TRBV29-1 combines with J gene TRBJ1-1; D is ambiguous. The CDR3 covers 15 residues. CDR1 and CDR2 from the germline V gene are SQVTM and ANQGSEA. Deletions cut 3 bases from V and 0 bases from J, with 14 bases between. CDR3 nucleotide sequence: TGCAGCGTTGAGTCGGGGTTAGAATTGAACACTGAAGCTTTCTTT. Translated, it gives CSVESGLELNTEAFF.

This chain joins TRBV2 and TRBJ1-6; D gene unclear. V lost 7 bases to trimming and J lost 3 bases, with 7 bases between them. The germline CDR1 and CDR2 sequences are SNHLY and FYNNEI. The CDR3 totals 13 residues. The CDR3: CASIGDYNSPLHF. The CDR3 bases are TGTGCCAGCATCGGGGACTATAATTCACCCCTCCACTTT.

The CDR3 region is CASSEGLAGPLGTQYF. The CDR3 DNA follows: TGTGCCAGCAGCGAGGGACTAGCGGGGCCCCTGGGGACCCAGTACTTC. V is TRBV7-8 and J is TRBJ2-5; 13 bases line up with TRBD2. In germline, CDR1 is SGHVS, CDR2 FQNEAQ. This CDR3 is 16 amino acids long. The J segment lost 7 bases and the V segment lost 5 bases, leaving 10 bases of the junction unmatched.

The chain links TRBV5-4 to TRBJ2-3; tentatively, D is TRBD2 (5 bases). The CDR3 extends over 16 amino acids. The V end was cut by 0 bases, the J end by 1 base, with 12 bases between. Germline V lookup: CDR1 SGHNT, CDR2 YYREEE (reference sequence). CDR3 sequence (DNA): TGTGCCAGCAGCTTGGTCGAGCGGTATGGCACAGATACGCAGTATTTT. Translated: CASSLVERYGTDTQYF.

The chain recombines TRBV29-1 with TRBJ1-6; D gene uncertain. CDR3 length equals 13 residues. Per germline, CDR1 SQVTM and CDR2 ANQGSEA. V shed 7 bases and J shed 10 bases, with 17 bases lying between them. CDR3 DNA sequence: TGCAGCGCACGGCTGGAAGGAGACTCACCCCTCCACTTT. Protein product: CSARLEGDSPLHF.

The chain carries TRBV4-1 and TRBJ1-3; D is ambiguous. CDR1 and CDR2 (germline): MGHRA, YSYEKL. CDR3 length equals 15 residues. Trimming cost V 1 base and J 0 bases, with 7 bases left between them. CDR3 sequence: CASSQVGSSGNTIYF. The CDR3 region has the DNA TGCGCCAGCAGCCAAGTGGGGAGCTCTGGAAACACCATATATTTT.

This clone was observed a few times. The chain carries TRBV2 and TRBJ2-1; tentative D call: TRBD1 (6 bases). The CDR3 has 15 residues. V lost 6 bases and J 4 bases, leaving 16 bases between the germline ends. The germline CDR1 and CDR2 sequences are SNHLY and FYNNEI. The CDR3 reads CASRPGTNLYNEQFF. The CDR3 bases are TGTGCCAGCAGACCCGGGACAAACCTTTACAATGAGCAGTTCTTC.

The chain links TRBV14 to TRBJ1-1; D is uncertain. The length of the CDR3 is 13 residues. The germline gives CDR1 SGHDN, CDR2 FVKESK. The ends were cut back, 7 bases at V and 0 bases at J, with 9 bases in the middle. CDR3 bases: TGTGCCAGCAATAGCCAGCTGAACACTGAAGCTTTCTTT. It specifies CASNSQLNTEAFF.

V and J are TRBV29-1 and TRBJ2-3; a possible D gene is TRBD2 (6 bases). Trimming cost V 6 bases and J 2 bases, with 12 bases left between them. This CDR3 contains 13 residues. Germline lookup yields CDR1 SQVTM and CDR2 ANQGSEA. CDR3 sequence reads: CSVTAGITDTQYF. The CDR3 DNA is TGCAGCGTCACGGCGGGAATCACAGATACGCAGTATTTT.

The rearrangement joins TRBV7-9 to TRBJ2-1; a weak D match, TRBD1 (5 bases). This CDR3 region has 15 residues. Germline lookup yields CDR1 SEHNR and CDR2 FQNEAQ (reference sequence). Trimming removed 5 bases from V and 8 bases from J, with 19 bases in between. The CDR3, as DNA: TGTGCCAGCAGCACCCGACAGAGAGCCATCGATGAGCAGTTCTTC. This sequence encodes CASSTRQRAIDEQFF.

This clone was counted between two and nine times. The chain carries TRBV10-2 and TRBJ1-6, with 7 positions matching TRBD1. This CDR3 spans 17 amino acids. Germline-derived CDR1 and CDR2 are WSHSY and SAAADI. V dropped 6 bases and J dropped 0; count of bases not matched to a gene: 8. The CDR3 loop reads CASRGTEPSSYNSPLHF. The CDR3 coding sequence is TGCGCCAGCAGGGGGACAGAGCCCAGCTCCTATAATTCACCCCTCCACTTT.

This sequence joins TRBV11-2 and TRBJ2-5, with D maybe TRBD1 (5 bases). The CDR3 is 16 residues long. Germline CDR1 reads SGHAT; CDR2 reads FQNNGV. The V gene lost 3 bases and the J gene lost 0 bases, with 14 bases spanning the gap. CDR3 region: CASSFSYRMYQETQYF. The CDR3 bases are TGTGCCAGCAGCTTTAGTTACAGGATGTACCAAGAGACCCAGTACTTC.

This rearrangement joins TRBV29-1 to TRBJ1-2; no clear D gene. CDR1 SQVTM and CDR2 ANQGSEA come from the germline V gene. V shed 3 bases and J shed 4 bases, with 24 bases lying between them. This CDR3 is 17 amino acids long. The DNA of the CDR3 is TGCAGCGTTGATGGTACAGACCCGCACCCCGATTCCTATGGCTACACCTTC. Its protein is CSVDGTDPHPDSYGYTF.